The present T cell receptor (beta chain) was sequenced within a study of blood T cell repertoires in COVID-19. Turning to the study itself: Acute-phase and convalescent COVID-19 samples originated in the United States, Italy and Spain. PBMCs, B-cell-depleted T cells, or T cells were the source of the cDNA or gDNA that made up the material.

Method: immunoSEQ multiplex PCR; TCRdb's copy keeps in-frame clones and lacks some. The table records 200,000 or so clones, roughly 80% of them present only once. The CDR3 is 16 residues long. Germline lookup yields CDR1 SGHTA and CDR2 FQGNSA. Between the trimmed V and J ends, which lost 0 bases and 0 bases, there was a span of 8 bases. This chain links TRBV7-2 with TRBJ2-2; possibly TRBD1 for D (5 bases). Sequenced sample: PBMCs or T cells enriched from blood (not recorded which). The sequence was obtained from a man in his sixties who had recovered from COVID-19. CDR3 amino acids: CASSLAVRANTGELFF. The CDR3 coding sequence is TGTGCCAGCAGCTTAGCCGTCAGGGCGAACACCGGGGAGCTGTTTTTT.